Below are 18 T cell receptor beta chains sequenced from a single sample in a study of cytomegalovirus exposure and HLA in healthy donors. Vbeta (60) and Jbeta (13) primers were used in the PCR. The method was immunoSEQ multiplex PCR; TCRdb's version includes in-frame clones alone and lacks a portion of them. This table has 110,000 to 150,000 clones, about 79% appearing once. Material for sequencing was PBMCs. All receptors come from a woman younger than 45 in good health and CMV-seronegative.

The genes are TRBV29-1 and TRBJ1-1; D ambiguous. V gave up 2 bases and J gave up 5 bases, with 12 bases separating them. The CDR3 contains 13 residues. Germline CDR1 SQVTM, CDR2 ANQGSEA. In DNA form, the CDR3 reads TGCAGCGTTGAATACCACGGAGGAACTGAAGCTTTCTTT. This translates into CSVEYHGGTEAFF.

The V gene is TRBV13, the J gene TRBJ2-2; 7 bases are shared with TRBD1. The V gene's germline CDR1 is PRHDT and CDR2 FYEKMQ (reference sequence). The CDR3 has 15 amino acids. With 5 bases clipped from V and 4 bases from J, the junction kept 7 bases outside the gene matches. The CDR3 reads CASSPRTGRTGELFF. The CDR3 DNA follows: TGTGCCAGCAGCCCCCGGACAGGCCGCACCGGGGAGCTGTTTTTT.

This clone was counted a few times. The chain uses TRBV9 and TRBJ2-7; D is possibly TRBD2 (6 bases). The CDR3 extends over 13 amino acids. Trimming removed 1 base at V and 6 bases at J, with 11 bases between. CDR1 is SGDLS and CDR2 is YYNGEE in the germline V gene. The CDR3 region is CASSVSGGSEQYF. The CDR3 DNA reads TGTGCCAGCAGCGTAAGTGGAGGGTCCGAGCAGTACTTC. Looking up the rest from reference TRBV9 and TRBJ2-7 gives the full variable domain: DSGVTQTPKHLITATGQRVTLRCSPRSGDLSVYWYQQSLDQGLQFLIQYYNGEERAKGNILERFSAQQFPDLHSELNLSSLELGDSALYFCASSVSGGSEQYFGPGTRLTVT.

The chain has TRBV7-2 and TRBJ1-5, with a tentative D call TRBD1 (6 bases). V was trimmed by 1 base and J by 6 bases, leaving 13 bases between them. CDR3 size: 15 residues. Germline V gene sequence: CDR1 SGHTA, CDR2 FQGNSA. The CDR3 is CASSLGRGRGQPQHF. The CDR3 nucleotides are TGTGCCAGCAGCTTAGGGCGGGGGCGCGGTCAGCCCCAGCATTTT.

This clone was detected a few times. V gene TRBV10-1 combines with J gene TRBJ2-2; 8 bases agree with TRBD1. Trimming removed 7 bases from V and 0 bases from J; junction bases left unmatched: 1. Germline V gives CDR1 WNHNN, CDR2 SYGVQD (reference sequence). The CDR3 is 14 residues long. CDR3 region: CASTGQANTGELFF. The CDR3 DNA sequence: TGCGCCAGCACGGGACAGGCGAACACCGGGGAGCTGTTTTTT.

This rearrangement joins TRBV7-9 to TRBJ2-3, with D hard to call. Trimming took off 5 bases at V and 3 bases at J, with 6 bases between the two ends. Germline CDR1 is SEHNR and CDR2 is FQNEAQ (reference sequence). The CDR3 is 12 residues long. The CDR3, as DNA: TGTGCCAGCAGCCACCGGACAGATACGCAGTATTTT. Translating it yields CASSHRTDTQYF.

CDR3 coding DNA: TGTGCCAGCAGCCTTGGACAGGGAGGAAGCAATCAGCCCCAGCATTTT. This encodes CASSLGQGGSNQPQHF. The V and J genes are TRBV27 and TRBJ1-5; the match to TRBD1 covers 8 bases. After removal of 6 bases from V and 1 base from J, the junction contained 8 bases not matched to a gene. In germline, CDR1 is MNHEY, CDR2 SMNVEV (reference sequence). This CDR3 has 16 residues.

V is TRBV5-5 and J is TRBJ2-1; TRBD1 aligns across 9 bases. This CDR3 has 17 residues. V gave up 3 bases and J gave up 5 bases; unmatched junction bases: 12. Germline values: CDR1 SGHKS, CDR2 YYEKEE (reference sequence). The CDR3 reads CASSSPTGQGRNNEQFF. The CDR3 DNA is TGTGCCAGCAGCTCCCCTACGGGACAGGGTAGAAACAATGAGCAGTTCTTC.

The chain employs TRBV10-1 and TRBJ2-1; 9 nucleotides align to TRBD1. J was trimmed by 8 bases and V by 0 bases; bases with no gene match: 8. The CDR3 sequence is 16 residues long. CDR1 is WNHNN, CDR2 SYGVQD, per germline (reference sequence). The CDR3 DNA reads TGCGCCAGCAGTGAGTCGGTGACAGGGGGAGGCGATGAGCAGTTCTTC. Protein: CASSESVTGGGDEQFF.

This clone was counted a single time. V and J are TRBV5-1 and TRBJ1-1; D is possibly TRBD1 (6 bases). The CDR3 has 15 amino acids. Germline-derived CDR1 and CDR2 are SGHRS and YFSETQ. The V end was cut by 0 bases, the J end by 5 bases, with 14 bases between. The CDR3 is CASSLEGGLSTEAFF. Written as DNA, the CDR3 is TGCGCCAGCAGCTTGGAGGGGGGGCTGTCGACTGAAGCTTTCTTT.

The J gene is TRBJ2-1, the V gene TRBV10-1; maybe TRBD1 (5 bases). The CDR3 has 15 amino acids. CDR1 is WNHNN and CDR2 is SYGVQD in the germline V gene (reference sequence). Trimming left V 0 bases short and J 5 bases short, with 11 bases between. The CDR3 sequence: CASSESNRLNNEQFF. DNA of the CDR3: TGCGCCAGCAGTGAGTCAAACAGGCTAAACAATGAGCAGTTCTTC.

The chain has TRBV28 and TRBJ1-2; no definite D call. V dropped 1 base and J dropped 4 bases, with 7 bases sitting between them. Per the germline V gene, CDR1 is MDHEN and CDR2 is SYDVKM. The CDR3 is 13 amino acids. The CDR3 bases are TGTGCCAGCAGTTTATCCCTCTCCTATGGCTACACCTTC. Amino acid sequence: CASSLSLSYGYTF.

The rearrangement links TRBV7-2 to TRBJ2-7; 8 bases are shared with TRBD1. Trimming removed 5 bases from V and 4 bases from J; junction bases left unmatched: 10. Germline-derived CDR1 and CDR2 are SGHTA and FQGNSA. This CDR3 has 15 residues. The CDR3 protein is CASSLFDRGKYEQYF. As DNA, the CDR3 is TGTGCCAGCAGCCTCTTCGACAGGGGTAAATACGAGCAGTACTTC.

The rearrangement joins TRBV29-1 to TRBJ2-3; TRBD2 is a possible D gene (5 bases). The CDR3 is made up of 13 amino acids. Per germline, CDR1 SQVTM and CDR2 ANQGSEA. Trimming took 8 bases from V and 5 from J, leaving 17 bases between them. This CDR3 is CSTRAGVRDTQYF. The CDR3 nucleotides read TGCAGCACCAGAGCCGGGGTTAGAGATACGCAGTATTTT.

The chain combines TRBV19 with TRBJ1-2; D is perhaps TRBD1 (6 bases). CDR1 is LNHDA and CDR2 is SQIVND in the germline V gene (reference sequence). V was shortened by 3 bases and J by 4 bases, with 15 bases between the two germline ends. The CDR3 has 15 residues. The CDR3 is CASSMGRQVFYGYTF. The CDR3 region has the DNA TGTGCCAGTAGTATGGGACGACAGGTCTTCTATGGCTACACCTTC.

The V call is TRBV7-9, the J call TRBJ1-1, with a tentative D call TRBD1 (5 bases). This CDR3 spans 14 amino acids. Germline assignment: CDR1 SEHNR and CDR2 FQNEAQ (reference sequence). Trimming stripped 5 bases from V and 0 bases from J, with 10 bases between. The CDR3 region is CASSLQGMNTEAFF. CDR3 DNA sequence: TGTGCCAGCAGCCTTCAGGGTATGAACACTGAAGCTTTCTTT.

The chain carries TRBV6-5 and TRBJ1-6; D unclear. Germline V lookup: CDR1 MNHEY, CDR2 SVGAGI. V gave up 0 bases and J gave up 7 bases, with 10 bases separating them. The CDR3 runs 15 residues. The CDR3, as DNA: TGTGCCAGCAGTTACTCGTGGCAGGAAAATTCACCCCTCCACTTT. Encoded protein: CASSYSWQENSPLHF.

The chain uses TRBV6-5 and TRBJ1-5; D might be TRBD1 (6 bases). Germline loops: CDR1 MNHEY, CDR2 SVGAGI. The germline V and J ends were trimmed by 4 bases and 0 bases, with 13 bases remaining between them. This CDR3 region has 16 residues. Here the CDR3 reads CASSSKGGNSNQPQHF. The CDR3 region has the DNA TGTGCCAGCAGTTCCAAGGGGGGGAATAGCAATCAGCCCCAGCATTTT.